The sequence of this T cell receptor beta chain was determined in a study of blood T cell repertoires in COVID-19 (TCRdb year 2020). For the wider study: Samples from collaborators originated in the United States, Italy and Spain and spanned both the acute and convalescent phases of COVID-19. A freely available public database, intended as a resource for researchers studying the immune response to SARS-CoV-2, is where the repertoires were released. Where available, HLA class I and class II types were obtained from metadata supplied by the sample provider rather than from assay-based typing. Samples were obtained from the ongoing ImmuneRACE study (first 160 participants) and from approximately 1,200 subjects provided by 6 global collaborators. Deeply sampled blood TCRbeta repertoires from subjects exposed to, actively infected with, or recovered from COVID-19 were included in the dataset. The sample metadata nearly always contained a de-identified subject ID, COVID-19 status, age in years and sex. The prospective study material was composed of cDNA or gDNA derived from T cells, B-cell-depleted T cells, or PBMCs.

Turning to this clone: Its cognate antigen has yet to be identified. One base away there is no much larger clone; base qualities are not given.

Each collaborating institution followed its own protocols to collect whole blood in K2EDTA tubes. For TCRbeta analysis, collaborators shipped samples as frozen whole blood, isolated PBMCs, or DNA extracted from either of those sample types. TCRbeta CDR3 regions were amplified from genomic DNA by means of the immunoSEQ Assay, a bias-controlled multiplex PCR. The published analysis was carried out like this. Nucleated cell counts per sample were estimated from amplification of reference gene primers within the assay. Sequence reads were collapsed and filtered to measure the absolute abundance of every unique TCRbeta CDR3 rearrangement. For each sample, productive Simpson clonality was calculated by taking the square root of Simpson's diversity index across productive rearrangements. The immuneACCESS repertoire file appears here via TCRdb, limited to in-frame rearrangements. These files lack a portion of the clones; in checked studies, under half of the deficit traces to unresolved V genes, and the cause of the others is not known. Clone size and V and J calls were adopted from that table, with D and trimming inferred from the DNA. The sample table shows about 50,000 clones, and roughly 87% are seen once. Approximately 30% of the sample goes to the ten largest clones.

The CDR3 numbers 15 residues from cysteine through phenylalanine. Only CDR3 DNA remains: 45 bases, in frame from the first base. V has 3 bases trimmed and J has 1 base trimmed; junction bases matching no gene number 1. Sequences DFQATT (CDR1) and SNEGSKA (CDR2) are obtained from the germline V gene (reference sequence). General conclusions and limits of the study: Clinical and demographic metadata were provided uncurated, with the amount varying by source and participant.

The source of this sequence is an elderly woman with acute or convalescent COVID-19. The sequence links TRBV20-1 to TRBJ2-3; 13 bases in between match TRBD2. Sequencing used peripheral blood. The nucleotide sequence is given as TGCAGTGCTAGTGGGACTAGCGGGGGCACAGATACGCAGTATTTT. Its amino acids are CSASGTSGGTDTQYF.